This T cell receptor (beta chain) was retrieved from a study of cytomegalovirus exposure and HLA in healthy donors. Study-wide context: A prior analysis found about 110 million unique TCR beta sequences from around 180 million T cells. Study findings and constraints: TCR beta V- and J-gene trimming, according to a later analysis, was linked to a missense DCLRE1C variant.

Primers for the PCR totalled 60 Vbeta and 13 Jbeta. Data came from immunoSEQ multiplex PCR; TCRdb stores just in-frame clones and leaves some out. Of roughly 190,000 clones listed, 81% are singletons. With respect to this clone: As yet, its antigen is unknown.

The CDR3 spans 15 residues. The V end lost 1 base, the J end lost 6 bases, and 16 bases lay between the germline ends. Germline CDR1 and CDR2: MNHEY and SVGAGI. Though probably carrying unrecorded immune exposures, donors were nominally healthy at sampling. The rearrangement joins TRBV6-5 to TRBJ2-7; D gene uncertain. This sequence was found in a man aged 50 to 60 in good health and CMV-seronegative. The sequencing input was PBMCs. The CDR3 nucleotides read TGTGCCAGCAGTTACTACGGGTCCCCGATGTTCGAGCAGTACTTC. Translated: CASSYYGSPMFEQYF.